This TCR beta chain was profiled in a study of blood T cells in healthy people across ages. A sample-barcoded 5' primer and a J-beta primer mix were used in a second PCR of roughly 6 to 11 cycles. Every cDNA was tagged by a template-switch adaptor with 12 random nucleotides. One entry per CDR3 protein results from TCRdb running MiXCR on the 5' RACE reads. The table lists hundreds of thousands of distinct CDR3 sequences, approximately 55% of them singletons. This CDR3 is 11 amino acids long. Germline loops: CDR1 SQVTM, CDR2 ANQGSEA. Losses at the gene ends were 5 bases for V and 6 bases for J; bases not matched to a gene: 4.

Sequencing was performed on blood. The sequence was collected from a man aged 80 or over in good health. V is TRBV29-1 and J is TRBJ2-7; 7 bases are a match to TRBD1. In nucleotides, the CDR3 is TGCAGCGTTCGACAGGGATTCGAGCAGTACTTC. This gives the protein CSVRQGFEQYF.